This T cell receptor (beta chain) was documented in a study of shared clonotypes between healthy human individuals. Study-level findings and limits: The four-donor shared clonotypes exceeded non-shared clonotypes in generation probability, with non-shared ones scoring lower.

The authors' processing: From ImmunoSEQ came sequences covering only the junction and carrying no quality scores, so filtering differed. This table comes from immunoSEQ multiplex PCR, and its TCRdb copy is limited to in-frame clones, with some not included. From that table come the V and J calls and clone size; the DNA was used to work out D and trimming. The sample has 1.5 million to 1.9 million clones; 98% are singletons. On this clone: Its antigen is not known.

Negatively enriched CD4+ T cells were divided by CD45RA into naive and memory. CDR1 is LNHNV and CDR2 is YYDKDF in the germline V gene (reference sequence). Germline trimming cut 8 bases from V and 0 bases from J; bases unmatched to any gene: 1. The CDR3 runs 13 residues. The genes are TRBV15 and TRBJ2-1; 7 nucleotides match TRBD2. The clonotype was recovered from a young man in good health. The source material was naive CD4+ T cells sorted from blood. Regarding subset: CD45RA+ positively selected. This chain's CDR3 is CATGRGSYNEQFF. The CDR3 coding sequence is TGTGCCACCGGGAGGGGCTCCTACAATGAGCAGTTCTTC.